This section outlines one TCR beta chain sequence together with its context. The target antigen is unknown. Each CD8+ T cell subset was sorted in triplicate, 330,000 or so cells each. This CDR3 is 14 amino acids long. Per the germline V gene, CDR1 is SGHRS and CDR2 is YFSETQ. This sample stems from a study of CXCR3-negative and CXCR3-positive naive CD8 T cells. Study observations and caveats: Naive CXCR3-positive cells had TRB CDR3s more hydrophobic than those of CXCR3-negative naive cells. After cryopreservation, expression of CXCR3 was partially reduced, and most assays were run with fresh PBMCs.

UMI-labeled TRB cDNA libraries were prepared by 5' RACE. TCRdb reprocessed the 5' RACE reads, with one entry per CDR3 protein and no DNA. Its listing shows approximately 130,000 distinct CDR3 sequences. The TCR was taken from a human donor in good health. Some clones in this sample may be carry-over from other donors' samples. Sequencing used naive CXCR3+ CD8+ T cells from blood. Subset noted: CD45RO-CCR7+CD27+CD95- naive CD8+ T cells expressing CXCR3 (TNR3+). The V gene is TRBV5-1, the J gene TRBJ1-1; TCRdb returns TRBD1, unconfirmable since there is no DNA. The CDR3 protein is CASSSGTGFTEAYF.